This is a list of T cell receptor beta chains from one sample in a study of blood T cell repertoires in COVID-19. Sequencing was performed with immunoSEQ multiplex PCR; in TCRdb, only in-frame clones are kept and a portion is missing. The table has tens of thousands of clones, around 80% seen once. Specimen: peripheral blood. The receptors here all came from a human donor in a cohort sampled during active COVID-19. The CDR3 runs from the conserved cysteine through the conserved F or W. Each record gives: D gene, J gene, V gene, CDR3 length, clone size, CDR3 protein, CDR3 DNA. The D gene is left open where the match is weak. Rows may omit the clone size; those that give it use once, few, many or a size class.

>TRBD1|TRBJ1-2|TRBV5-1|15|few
CASSSVTGGRVGYTF
TGCGCCAGCAGCTCGGTGACAGGGGGCAGGGTAGGCTACACCTTC
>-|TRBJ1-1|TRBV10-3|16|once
CAISESGTFEGTEAFF
TGTGCCATCAGTGAGTCTGGAACTTTCGAGGGCACTGAAGCTTTCTTT
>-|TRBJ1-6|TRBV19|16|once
CASRPSTWDKDSPLHF
TGTGCCAGTAGACCGTCTACCTGGGACAAGGATTCACCCCTCCACTTT
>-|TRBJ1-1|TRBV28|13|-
CASSLLGADGAFF
TGTGCCAGCAGTTTGTTAGGGGCGGATGGAGCTTTCTTT
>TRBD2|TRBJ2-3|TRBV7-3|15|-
CASTQLPSGLARQYF
TGTGCCAGTACCCAACTTCCTTCGGGACTAGCCCGGCAGTATTTT
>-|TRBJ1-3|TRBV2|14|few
CASGSGFSGNTIYF
TGTGCCAGCGGGAGCGGCTTCTCTGGAAACACCATATATTTT
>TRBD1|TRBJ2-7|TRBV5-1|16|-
CASSNPGDRGSYEQYF
TGCGCCAGCAGCAATCCCGGGGACAGGGGCTCCTACGAGCAGTACTTC
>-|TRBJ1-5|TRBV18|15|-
CASSPRGALGQPQHF
TGTGCCAGCTCACCCCGCGGCGCTCTCGGGCAGCCCCAGCATTTT
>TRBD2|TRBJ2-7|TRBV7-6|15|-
CASSTPGRRSYEQYF
TGTGCCAGCAGCACGCCCGGGAGGCGCTCCTACGAGCAGTACTTC
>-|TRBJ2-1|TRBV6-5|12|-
CASSYGAGALFF
TGTGCCAGCAGTTACGGCGCGGGGGCCCTCTTCTTC
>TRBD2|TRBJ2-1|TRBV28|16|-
CASRPPGLAGGHEQFF
TGTGCCAGCAGGCCTCCGGGACTAGCGGGGGGGCACGAGCAGTTCTTC
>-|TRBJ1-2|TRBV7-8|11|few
CASSPGYGYTF
TGTGCCAGCAGCCCGGGCTATGGCTACACCTTC
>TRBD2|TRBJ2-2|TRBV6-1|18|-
CASSEFILAAMNTGELFF
TGTGCCAGCAGTGAATTCATACTAGCGGCGATGAACACCGGGGAGCTGTTTTTT
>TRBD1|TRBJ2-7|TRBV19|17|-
CASSIGTGSYPYYEQYF
TGTGCCAGTAGTATCGGGACAGGGTCCTATCCCTACTACGAGCAGTACTTC
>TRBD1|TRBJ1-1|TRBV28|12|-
CASPLPGTGDFF
TGTGCCAGCCCCTTACCGGGGACAGGCGACTTCTTT
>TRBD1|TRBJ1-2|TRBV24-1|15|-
CATSDTRQGDYGYTF
TGTGCCACCAGTGACACGCGACAGGGTGACTATGGCTACACCTTC
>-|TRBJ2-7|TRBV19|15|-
CASSISRGGSYEQYF
TGTGCCAGTAGTATCAGCAGGGGCGGCTCCTACGAGCAGTACTTC
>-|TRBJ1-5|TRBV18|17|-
CASSPSLTGKGNQPQHF
TGTGCCAGCTCACCCTCCCTCACAGGGAAGGGCAATCAGCCCCAGCATTTT
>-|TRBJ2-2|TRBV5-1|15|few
CASSTGQRNTGELFF
TGCGCCAGCAGCACCGGACAGCGCAACACCGGGGAGCTGTTTTTT
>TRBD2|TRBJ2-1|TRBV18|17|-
CASSPLAGVSSYNEQFF
TGTGCCAGCTCACCTTTAGCGGGGGTGAGCTCCTACAATGAGCAGTTCTTC
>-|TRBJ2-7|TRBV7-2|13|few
CASSRDTTYEQYF
TGTGCCAGCAGCAGGGACACCACCTACGAGCAGTACTTC
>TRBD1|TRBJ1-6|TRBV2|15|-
CASRGQDLRNSPLHF
TGTGCCAGCAGGGGACAGGACCTAAGGAATTCACCCCTCCACTTT